These 31 T cell receptor beta chains were all obtained from the same sample, sequenced in a study of shared clonotypes between healthy human individuals. Assay used: immunoSEQ multiplex PCR; TCRdb lists only in-frame clones, some missing. The table records 470,000 or so clones, about 72% of them present only once. The sequenced sample consisted of PBMCs. Source of these receptors: a woman in her 40s in good health. Some clones in this sample may be carry-over from other donors' samples.

Only a few counts were recorded for this clone. J is TRBJ2-1 and V is TRBV9; D is uncertain. Germline CDR1 is SGDLS and CDR2 is YYNGEE. Trimming cost V 4 bases and J 8 bases, with 10 bases left between them. This CDR3 has 12 amino acids. The CDR3 DNA reads as TGTGCCAGCAGCCCAACATTCTATGAGCAGTTCTTC. Protein: CASSPTFYEQFF.

The chain has TRBV7-2 and TRBJ1-3, with 9 bases fitting TRBD1. Germline V gene data show CDR1 as SGHTA and CDR2 as FQGNSA. J lost 3 bases, V lost 4 bases, and 7 bases had no gene match. The CDR3 covers 16 residues. CDR3 residues: CASSWGDREDGNTIYF. The CDR3 coding sequence is TGTGCCAGCAGCTGGGGGGACAGGGAAGATGGAAACACCATATATTTT.

The V and J genes are TRBV7-3 and TRBJ2-4; D is perhaps TRBD2 (6 bases). Germline lookup yields CDR1 SGHTA and CDR2 FQGTGA. The V gene lost 4 bases and the J gene lost 12 bases, with 16 bases spanning the gap. The CDR3 runs 13 residues. CDR3 DNA: TGTGCCAGCAGCTCTAGGGCGGGCGGGGATCAGTACTTC. Encoded protein: CASSSRAGGDQYF.

This chain joins TRBV4-1 and TRBJ2-7, with 7 nucleotides matching TRBD1. Trimming at V came to 4 bases and at J to 4 bases, leaving 7 bases not matched to a gene. Germline assignment: CDR1 MGHRA and CDR2 YSYEKL. The CDR3 runs to 14 residues. The CDR3 nucleotides read TGCGCCAGCAGCCCCGAGGGGGCCTCTTACGAGCAGTACTTC. Amino acids: CASSPEGASYEQYF.

J is TRBJ2-3 and V is TRBV5-5; 14 positions agree with TRBD2. The J segment lost 14 bases and the V segment lost 1 base, leaving 12 bases of the junction unmatched. Germline V gene data show CDR1 as SGHKS and CDR2 as YYEKEE (reference sequence). CDR3 length: 16 amino acids. The CDR3 bases are TGTGCCAGCAGCTTGCTGAATCCGGGACTAGCGGGAGTGGCGTATTTT. Translating gives CASSLLNPGLAGVAYF. The complete variable domain, with remaining parts taken from reference TRBV5-5 and TRBJ2-3, reads DAGVTQSPTHLIKTRGQQVTLRCSPISGHKSVSWYQQVLGQGPQFIFQYYEKEERGRGNFPDRFSARQFPNYSSELNVNALLLGDSALYLCASSLLNPGLAGVAYFGPGTRLTVL.

The rearrangement joins TRBV7-6 to TRBJ2-1; D remains ambiguous. Looked up from germline, CDR1 is SGHVS and CDR2 is FNYEAQ. The CDR3 sequence is 16 residues long. Deletions cut 1 base from V and 2 bases from J, with 12 bases between. The CDR3 DNA reads TGTGCCAGCAGCTTAGGTGGTCGCTCGACCTACAATGAGCAGTTCTTC. Its translation: CASSLGGRSTYNEQFF.

This clone was counted between two and nine times. The J gene is TRBJ2-7, the V gene TRBV7-2, with 8 bases aligning to TRBD2. CDR1 is SGHTA, CDR2 FQGNSA, per germline. With V trimmed by 2 bases and J by 4 bases, 10 bases remained unmatched. The CDR3 consists of 16 residues. As DNA, the CDR3 is TGTGCCAGCAGCTTACACGGGGCGAGACTAGCGTACGAGCAGTACTTC. It is translated as CASSLHGARLAYEQYF.

A word on this clone: A read error may produce the germline difference seen at one junction end. The chain employs TRBV5-4 and TRBJ2-7; D is perhaps TRBD2 (6 bases). The CDR3 runs 15 residues. Germline-derived CDR1 and CDR2 are SGHNT and YYREEE (reference sequence). The DNA of the CDR3 is TGCGCCAGCAGCCAAGAGATCGGGAGTTCCGGCGAGCAGTACTTC. Its translation: CASSQEIGSSGEQYF.

The genes are TRBV19 and TRBJ2-5; tentatively, D is TRBD1 (6 bases). CDR3 length equals 13 residues. Germline assignment: CDR1 LNHDA and CDR2 SQIVND (reference sequence). V was pared by 5 bases and J by 7 bases, with 14 bases between. The CDR3 here is CASSPRGVGTQYF. Written as DNA, the CDR3 is TGTGCCAGTAGTCCCAGGGGCGTGGGGACCCAGTACTTC.

This clone has ten or more counts. This sample also contains other DNA sequences that code for the same CDR3. J is TRBJ1-2 and V is TRBV30, with D perhaps TRBD1 (6 bases). Trimming took off 1 base at V and 5 bases at J, with 11 bases between the two ends. This CDR3 comprises 13 residues. The V gene's germline CDR1 is GTSNPN and CDR2 SVGIG (reference sequence). CDR3 residues: CAWSAGGDYGYTF. The CDR3 DNA sequence: TGTGCCTGGAGTGCGGGGGGCGATTATGGCTACACCTTC.

The V and J genes are TRBV27 and TRBJ1-5; 7 bases agree with TRBD1. Unmatched junction bases numbered 20, after V lost 10 bases and J lost 8 bases. Germline-derived CDR1 and CDR2 are MNHEY and SMNVEV (reference sequence). The CDR3 contains 16 residues. CDR3 in DNA: TGTGCCACCCAGGGAGGGCGGACAGGTCTATCGGAGCCCCAGCATTTT. Its translation: CATQGGRTGLSEPQHF.

The CDR3 protein is CASSLAYNEQFF. CDR3 bases: TGTGCCAGCAGCTTGGCTTACAATGAGCAGTTCTTC. V and J are TRBV5-4 and TRBJ2-1; the D is unclear. This CDR3 comprises 12 residues. Trimming removed 0 bases at V and 4 bases at J, with 2 bases between. The germline V gene encodes CDR1 SGHNT and CDR2 YYREEE (reference sequence).

The V gene is TRBV10-3, the J gene TRBJ1-1; 11 bases are a match to TRBD1. J lost 4 bases, V lost 0 bases, and 1 base had no gene match. This CDR3 contains 15 residues. Per the germline V gene, CDR1 is ENHRY and CDR2 is SYGVKD. As DNA, the CDR3 is TGTGCCATCAGTGAGTCGGGGACAGGGGGCACTGAAGCTTTCTTT. Encoded protein: CAISESGTGGTEAFF.

The chain joins TRBV27 to TRBJ2-7; no reliable D call. The CDR3 is 15 residues long. The V gene lost 3 bases and the J gene lost 0 bases, with 12 bases spanning the gap. Germline V gene lookup returns CDR1 MNHEY and CDR2 SMNVEV (reference sequence). This CDR3 is CASSLNRASSYEQYF. The CDR3 region has the DNA TGTGCCAGCAGTTTGAACCGGGCTTCCTCCTACGAGCAGTACTTC.

The chain uses TRBV18 and TRBJ2-5; no clear D. CDR3 length: 15 amino acids. Germline CDR1 and CDR2: KGHSH and LQKENI. V dropped 4 bases and J dropped 0 bases, with 12 bases sitting between them. CDR3 nucleotides: TGTGCCAGCTCACTAACGAGGACGTACCAAGAGACCCAGTACTTC. Its translation is CASSLTRTYQETQYF.

The V gene is TRBV9, the J gene TRBJ2-4; possible D gene TRBD2, 5 bases. CDR1 is SGDLS and CDR2 is YYNGEE in the germline V gene. This CDR3 comprises 14 residues. Trimming stripped 0 bases from V and 11 bases from J, with 15 bases between. The CDR3 reads CASSVGGSGSVQYF. CDR3 nucleotides: TGTGCCAGCAGCGTAGGAGGGTCGGGGAGCGTTCAGTACTTC. The full variable domain, with the rest looked up from reference TRBV9 and TRBJ2-4, is DSGVTQTPKHLITATGQRVTLRCSPRSGDLSVYWYQQSLDQGLQFLIQYYNGEERAKGNILERFSAQQFPDLHSELNLSSLELGDSALYFCASSVGGSGSVQYFGAGTRLSVL.

V and J are TRBV21-1 and TRBJ2-7; the table's D call, TRBD1, was not checked against the DNA. TRBV21-1 is termed a pseudogene. This CDR3 is built from 15 residues. The CDR3, as DNA: TGTGCCAGCAGCAAAGTCCCAACAGATCCCTACGAGCAGTACTTC. It codes for CASSKVPTDPYEQYF.

This clone has only a few counts. CDR3 in DNA: TGTGCCAGCAGCTCCCTCCAGGGGCCCTTTGCCTACGAGCAGTACTTC. As protein: CASSSLQGPFAYEQYF. The V and J genes are TRBV7-9 and TRBJ2-5; D is possibly TRBD1 (6 bases). The DNA end favors TRBJ2-7, so the J call may be wrong. The germline gives CDR1 SEHNR, CDR2 FQNEAQ (reference sequence). CDR3 length: 16 amino acids.

CDR3 sequence reads: CASSPPLGQGRVGELFF. In DNA form, the CDR3 reads TGTGCCAGCTCACCACCGCTTGGGCAGGGGCGTGTCGGGGAGCTGTTTTTT. This sequence joins TRBV18 and TRBJ2-2; D is perhaps TRBD1 (6 bases). Trimming took off 0 bases at V and 7 bases at J, with 18 bases between the two ends. Germline values: CDR1 KGHSH, CDR2 LQKENI. CDR3 length equals 17 residues.

The rearrangement joins TRBV27 to TRBJ1-3; D may be TRBD1 (5 bases). V was pared by 6 bases and J by 4 bases, with 13 bases between. The V gene's germline CDR1 is MNHEY and CDR2 SMNVEV (reference sequence). CDR3 size: 14 residues. CDR3 sequence: CASRQWGEGNTIYF. In DNA form, the CDR3 reads TGTGCCAGCAGACAGTGGGGGGAGGGAAACACCATATATTTT.

This chain uses TRBV27 with TRBJ2-5, with TRBD2 identical over 8 bases. Germline V CDR1 and CDR2: MNHEY, SMNVEV (reference sequence). CDR3 length: 17 residues. V trimming: 4 bases; J trimming: 2 bases; junction bases outside the gene matches: 12. In DNA form, the CDR3 reads TGTGCCAGCAGTTCAAGGAACAGCGGGAGCCAGCAAGAGACCCAGTACTTC. Protein product: CASSSRNSGSQQETQYF.

The chain carries TRBV7-2 and TRBJ2-7, with TRBD2 matching 15 bases. Losses at the gene ends were 5 bases for V and 4 bases for J; bases not matched to a gene: 9. The CDR3 runs to 17 residues. Per germline, CDR1 SGHTA and CDR2 FQGNSA. The CDR3 sequence: CASSPGLAGGMVYEQYF. CDR3 bases: TGTGCCAGCAGCCCGGGACTAGCGGGAGGAATGGTATACGAGCAGTACTTC.

The CDR3 DNA sequence: TGTGCCAGCAGTCCCTCGAGGGGAGGTCCCTACGAGCAGTACTTC. Translating gives CASSPSRGGPYEQYF. The J gene is TRBJ2-7, the V gene TRBV28, with D possibly TRBD2 on 6 matching bases. The CDR3 loop spans 15 amino acids. The germline V gene has CDR1 MDHEN and CDR2 SYDVKM. V shed 5 bases and J shed 2 bases, with 16 bases lying between them.

This sequence joins TRBV7-6 and TRBJ1-1; 7 nucleotides line up with TRBD1. The CDR3 sequence is 15 residues long. Germline lookup yields CDR1 SGHVS and CDR2 FNYEAQ. Trimming at V came to 5 bases and at J to 1 base, leaving 7 bases not matched to a gene. The CDR3 nucleotides are TGTGCCAGCAGCCTCGCACAGGGGAGGAACACTGAAGCTTTCTTT. Residues: CASSLAQGRNTEAFF.

The rearrangement uses TRBV5-5 and TRBJ2-2; 7 positions agree with TRBD1. With V trimmed by 4 bases and J by 2 bases, 5 bases remained unmatched. This CDR3 spans 15 amino acids. Per the germline V gene, CDR1 is SGHKS and CDR2 is YYEKEE (reference sequence). CDR3 sequence reads: CASSTGTANTGELFF. CDR3 DNA: TGTGCCAGCAGCACCGGGACAGCAAACACCGGGGAGCTGTTTTTT.

Remarks on this clone: The germline gene is not matched at one end of the junction; a read error may be the cause. The same CDR3 can be traced to other DNA sequences in this sample. The V and J genes are TRBV30 and TRBJ1-1, with no clear D. Germline V gives CDR1 GTSNPN, CDR2 SVGIG (reference sequence). The CDR3 runs to 13 residues. The CDR3 DNA reads TGTGCTTGGAGTGTAGACCGGGACACTGAAGCTTTCTTT. This codes for CAWSVDRDTEAFF.

Notes on this clone: The sample carries other DNA sequences with the same CDR3. DNA for the CDR3: TGTGCCAGTAGTAATGTTGGAAAGGAGACCCAGTACTTC. It is translated as CASSNVGKETQYF. The J gene is TRBJ2-5, the V gene TRBV19; D unresolved. CDR3 length: 13 residues. V lost 4 bases to trimming and J lost 5 bases, with 11 bases between them. Per germline, CDR1 LNHDA and CDR2 SQIVND (reference sequence).

The chain carries TRBV7-2 and TRBJ2-7; TRBD2 matches at 9 bases. With 5 bases clipped from V and 2 bases from J, the junction kept 13 bases outside the gene matches. The germline gives CDR1 SGHTA, CDR2 FQGNSA. The CDR3 loop spans 17 amino acids. The CDR3 DNA is TGTGCCAGCAGCCCCCTTGGGGGGGCGGGAGGGGCCTACGAGCAGTACTTC. Amino acids: CASSPLGGAGGAYEQYF.

The chain has TRBV5-1 and TRBJ1-1; D might be TRBD1 (6 bases). The germline gives CDR1 SGHRS, CDR2 YFSETQ. The CDR3 spans 16 residues. The V end was cut by 4 bases, the J end by 5 bases, with 21 bases between. The DNA for the CDR3 is TGCGCCAGCAGCGCCACGGCGGGGGCGCGGAGTACTGAAGCTTTCTTT. It codes for CASSATAGARSTEAFF.

The CDR3, as DNA: TGTGCCAGCAGCCTAGGGGGTAGGAGCAATCAGCCCCAGCATTTT. Protein sequence: CASSLGGRSNQPQHF. This chain uses TRBV14 with TRBJ1-5, with a possible D match to TRBD1 (6 bases). Germline CDR1 is SGHDN and CDR2 is FVKESK. The CDR3 runs 15 residues. V was pared by 4 bases and J by 1 base, with 11 bases between.

This chain connects TRBV5-4 to TRBJ2-5; no clear D gene. The CDR3 is 13 amino acids. Trimming shortened V by 1 base and J by 3 bases, and 7 bases separated the two germline ends. The germline CDR1 and CDR2 sequences are SGHNT and YYREEE (reference sequence). The CDR3 region is CASSLSVKETQYF. Here the CDR3 DNA reads TGTGCCAGCAGCTTGTCTGTTAAAGAGACCCAGTACTTC.